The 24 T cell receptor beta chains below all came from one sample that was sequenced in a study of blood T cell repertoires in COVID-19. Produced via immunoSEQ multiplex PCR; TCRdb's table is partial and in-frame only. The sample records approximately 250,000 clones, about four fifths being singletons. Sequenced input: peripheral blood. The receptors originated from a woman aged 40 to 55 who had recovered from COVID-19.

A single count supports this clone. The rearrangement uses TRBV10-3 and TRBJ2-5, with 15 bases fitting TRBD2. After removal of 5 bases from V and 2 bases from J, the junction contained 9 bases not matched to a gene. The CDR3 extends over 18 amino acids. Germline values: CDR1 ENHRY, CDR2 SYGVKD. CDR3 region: CAISKTGLAGGYQETQYF. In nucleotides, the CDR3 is TGTGCCATCAGTAAAACGGGACTAGCGGGGGGCTATCAAGAGACCCAGTACTTC.

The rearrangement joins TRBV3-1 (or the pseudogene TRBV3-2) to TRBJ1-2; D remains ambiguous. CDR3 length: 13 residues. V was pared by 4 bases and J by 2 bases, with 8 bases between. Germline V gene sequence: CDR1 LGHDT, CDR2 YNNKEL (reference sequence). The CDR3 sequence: CASSPLSNYGYTF. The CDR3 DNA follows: TGTGCCAGCAGCCCACTGTCGAACTATGGCTACACCTTC.

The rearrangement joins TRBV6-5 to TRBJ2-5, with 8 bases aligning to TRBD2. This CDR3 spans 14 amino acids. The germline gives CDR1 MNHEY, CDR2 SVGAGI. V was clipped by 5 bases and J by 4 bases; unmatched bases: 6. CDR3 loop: CASSTGRGGETQYF. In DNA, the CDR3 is TGTGCCAGCAGTACCGGACGGGGGGGAGAGACCCAGTACTTC.

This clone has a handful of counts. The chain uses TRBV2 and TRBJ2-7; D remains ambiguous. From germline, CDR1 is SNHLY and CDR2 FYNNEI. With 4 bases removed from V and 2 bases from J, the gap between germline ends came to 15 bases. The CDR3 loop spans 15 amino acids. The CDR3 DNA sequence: TGTGCCAGCAGTGCTGCAAGCCCGAATCCCTACGAGCAGTACTTC. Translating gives CASSAASPNPYEQYF.

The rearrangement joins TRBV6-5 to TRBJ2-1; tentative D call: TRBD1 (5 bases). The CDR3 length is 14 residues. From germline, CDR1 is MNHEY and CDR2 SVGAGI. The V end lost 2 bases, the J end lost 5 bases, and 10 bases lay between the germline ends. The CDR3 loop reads CASSYDSYNNEQFF. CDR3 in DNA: TGTGCCAGCAGTTACGACAGCTATAACAATGAGCAGTTCTTC.

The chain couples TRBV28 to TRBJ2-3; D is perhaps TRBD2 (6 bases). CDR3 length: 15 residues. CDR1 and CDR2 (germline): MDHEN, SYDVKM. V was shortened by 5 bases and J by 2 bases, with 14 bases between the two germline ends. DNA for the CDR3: TGTGCCAGCAGTGAGACCCGGGGGAACACAGATACGCAGTATTTT. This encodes CASSETRGNTDTQYF.

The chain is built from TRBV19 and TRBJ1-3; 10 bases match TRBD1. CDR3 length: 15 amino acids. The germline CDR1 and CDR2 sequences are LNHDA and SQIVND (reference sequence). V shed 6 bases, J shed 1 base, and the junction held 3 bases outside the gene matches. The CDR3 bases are TGTGCCAGTAGGAGGACAGGGGGATCTGGAAACACCATATATTTT. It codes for CASRRTGGSGNTIYF.

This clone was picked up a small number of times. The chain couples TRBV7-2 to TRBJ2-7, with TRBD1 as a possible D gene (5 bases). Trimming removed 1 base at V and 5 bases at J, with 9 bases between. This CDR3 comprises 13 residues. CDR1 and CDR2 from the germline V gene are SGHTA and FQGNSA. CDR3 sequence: CASSLGTIDEQYF. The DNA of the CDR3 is TGTGCCAGCAGCTTAGGGACAATTGACGAGCAGTACTTC.

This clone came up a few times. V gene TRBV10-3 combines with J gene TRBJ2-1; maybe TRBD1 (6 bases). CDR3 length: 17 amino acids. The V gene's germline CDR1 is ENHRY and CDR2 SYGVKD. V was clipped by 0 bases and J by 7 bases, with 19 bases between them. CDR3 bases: TGTGCCATCAGTGAGTCACGGACAGTGATTTTTGGTAATGAGCAGTTCTTC. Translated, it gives CAISESRTVIFGNEQFF.

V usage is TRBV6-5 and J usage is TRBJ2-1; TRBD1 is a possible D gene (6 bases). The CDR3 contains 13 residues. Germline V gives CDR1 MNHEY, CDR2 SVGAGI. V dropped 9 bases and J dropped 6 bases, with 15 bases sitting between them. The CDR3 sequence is CASRQGIVNEQFF. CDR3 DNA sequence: TGTGCCAGTCGGCAGGGGATAGTCAATGAGCAGTTCTTC.

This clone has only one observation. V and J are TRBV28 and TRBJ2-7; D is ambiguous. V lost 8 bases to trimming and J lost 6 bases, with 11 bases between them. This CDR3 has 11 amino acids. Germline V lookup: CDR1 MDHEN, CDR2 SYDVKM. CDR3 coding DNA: TGTGCCAGCCTCAGCGCGGTCGAGCAGTACTTC. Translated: CASLSAVEQYF.

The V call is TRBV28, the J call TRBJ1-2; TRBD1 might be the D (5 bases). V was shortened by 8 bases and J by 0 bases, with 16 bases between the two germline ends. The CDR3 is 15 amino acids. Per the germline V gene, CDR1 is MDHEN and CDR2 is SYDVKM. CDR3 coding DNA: TGTGCCAGCCTCCGGGGGGGAGAAGCTAACTATGGCTACACCTTC. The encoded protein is CASLRGGEANYGYTF.

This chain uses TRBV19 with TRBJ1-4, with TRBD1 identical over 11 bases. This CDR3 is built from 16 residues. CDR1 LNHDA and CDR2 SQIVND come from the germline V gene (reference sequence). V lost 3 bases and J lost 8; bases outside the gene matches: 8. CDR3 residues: CASSILGTGGREKLFF. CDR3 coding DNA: TGTGCCAGTAGTATCCTTGGGACAGGGGGTAGAGAAAAACTGTTTTTT.

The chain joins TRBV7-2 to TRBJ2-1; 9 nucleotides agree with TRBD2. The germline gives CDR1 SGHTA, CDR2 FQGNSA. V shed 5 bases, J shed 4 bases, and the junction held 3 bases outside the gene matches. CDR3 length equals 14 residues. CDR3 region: CASSPGLAYNEQFF. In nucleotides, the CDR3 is TGTGCCAGCAGCCCGGGACTAGCATACAATGAGCAGTTCTTC.

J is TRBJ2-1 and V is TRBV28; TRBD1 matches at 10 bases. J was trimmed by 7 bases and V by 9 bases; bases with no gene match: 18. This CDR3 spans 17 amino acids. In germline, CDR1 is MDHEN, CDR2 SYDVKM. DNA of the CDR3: TGTGCCAGTTTGGGGACAGGGGACTTCTGGGCACAGAATGAGCAGTTCTTC. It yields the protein CASLGTGDFWAQNEQFF.

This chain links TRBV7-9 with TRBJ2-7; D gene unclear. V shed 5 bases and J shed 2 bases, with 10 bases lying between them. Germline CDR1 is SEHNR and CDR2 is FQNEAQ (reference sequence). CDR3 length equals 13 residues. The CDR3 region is CASSLESPYEQYF. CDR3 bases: TGTGCCAGCAGCCTCGAGTCCCCCTACGAGCAGTACTTC. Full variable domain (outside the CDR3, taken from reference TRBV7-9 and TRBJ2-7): DTGVSQNPRHKITKRGQNVTFRCDPISEHNRLYWYRQTLGQGPEFLTYFQNEAQLEKSRLLSDRFSAERPKGSFSTLEIQRTEQGDSAMYLCASSLESPYEQYFGPGTRLTVT.

The CDR3 region has the DNA TGTGCCAGCAGGGCCCCCGGACAGGGAAGAGAAGCTTTCTTT. It codes for CASRAPGQGREAFF. V is TRBV6-5 and J is TRBJ1-1; TRBD1 matches at 8 bases. V gave up 6 bases and J gave up 8 bases; unmatched junction bases: 11. The CDR3 is 14 residues long. The germline V gene has CDR1 MNHEY and CDR2 SVGAGI.

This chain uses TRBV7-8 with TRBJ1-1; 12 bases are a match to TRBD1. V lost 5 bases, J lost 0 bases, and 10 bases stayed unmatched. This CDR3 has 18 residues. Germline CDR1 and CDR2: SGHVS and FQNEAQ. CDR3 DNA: TGTGCCAGCAGCATCCCGGGACAGGGGGCTCCTTTGAACACTGAAGCTTTCTTT. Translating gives CASSIPGQGAPLNTEAFF.

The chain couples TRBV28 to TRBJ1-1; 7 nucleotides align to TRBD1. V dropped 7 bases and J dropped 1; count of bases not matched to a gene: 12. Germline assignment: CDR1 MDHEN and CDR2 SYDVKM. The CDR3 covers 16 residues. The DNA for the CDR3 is TGTGCCAGCAAGAGACCGCGAGGGGGCGCGAACACTGAAGCTTTCTTT. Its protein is CASKRPRGGANTEAFF.

The CDR3 bases are TGTGCCATCATAGGGACAGGGGGCCAGGAGCAGTTCTTC. This gives the protein CAIIGTGGQEQFF. The gene calls are TRBV10-3 and TRBJ2-1; 12 bases fit TRBD1. The CDR3 runs 13 residues. Germline values: CDR1 ENHRY, CDR2 SYGVKD. Unmatched junction bases numbered 5, after V lost 7 bases and J lost 10 bases.

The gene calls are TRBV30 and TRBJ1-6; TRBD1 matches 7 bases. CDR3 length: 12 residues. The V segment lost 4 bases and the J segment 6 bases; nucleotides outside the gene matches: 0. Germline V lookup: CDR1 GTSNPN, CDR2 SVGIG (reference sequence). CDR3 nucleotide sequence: TGTGCCTGGAACAGGGGTAATTCACCCCTCCACTTT. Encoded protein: CAWNRGNSPLHF.

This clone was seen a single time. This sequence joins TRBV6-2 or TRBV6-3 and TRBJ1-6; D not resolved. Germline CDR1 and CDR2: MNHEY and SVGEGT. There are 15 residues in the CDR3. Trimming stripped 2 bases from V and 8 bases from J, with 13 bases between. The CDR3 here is CASSYLDTKDSPLHF. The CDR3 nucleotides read TGTGCCAGCAGTTACCTCGACACAAAGGATTCACCCCTCCACTTT.

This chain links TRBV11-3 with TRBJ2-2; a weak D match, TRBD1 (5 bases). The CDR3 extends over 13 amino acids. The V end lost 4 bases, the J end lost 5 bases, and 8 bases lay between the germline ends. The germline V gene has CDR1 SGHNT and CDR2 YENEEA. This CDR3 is CASSSPGTGELFF. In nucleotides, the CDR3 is TGTGCCAGCAGCTCCCCAGGGACCGGGGAGCTGTTTTTT.

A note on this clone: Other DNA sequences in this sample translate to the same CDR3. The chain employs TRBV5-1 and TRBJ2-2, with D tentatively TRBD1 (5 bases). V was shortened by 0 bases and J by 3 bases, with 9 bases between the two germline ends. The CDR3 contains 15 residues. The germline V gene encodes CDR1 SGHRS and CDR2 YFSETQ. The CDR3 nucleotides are TGCGCCAGCAGCTTGGTCCAGGGCGACACCGGGGAGCTGTTTTTT. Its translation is CASSLVQGDTGELFF.